The table lists the clone carrying this T cell receptor (beta chain) with a count of one. The data originate from a study of immune evolution from preneoplasia to lung adenocarcinoma. On the study more broadly: HLA loss of heterozygosity: about 7% AIS, around 16% MIA, about 35% ADC, none AAH.

Generated by immunoSEQ multiplex PCR, the TCRdb table keeps only in-frame clones and is missing some. The sample contains about 5,000 clones, approximately 73% of which appear only once. Specimen: FFPE minimally invasive lung adenocarcinoma tissue. The TCR sequence derives from a person between 65 and 79 years old with lung adenocarcinoma.

The DNA for the CDR3 is TGCGCCAGCAGATCAGGGACTAGCGGGCATTCCTACGAGCAGTACTTC. Protein sequence: CASRSGTSGHSYEQYF. The V gene is TRBV5-1, the J gene TRBJ2-7, with 12 positions matching TRBD2. CDR1 is SGHRS and CDR2 is YFSETQ in the germline V gene. The CDR3 totals 16 residues. Trimming cost V 5 bases and J 1 base; bases outside gene matches: 7.